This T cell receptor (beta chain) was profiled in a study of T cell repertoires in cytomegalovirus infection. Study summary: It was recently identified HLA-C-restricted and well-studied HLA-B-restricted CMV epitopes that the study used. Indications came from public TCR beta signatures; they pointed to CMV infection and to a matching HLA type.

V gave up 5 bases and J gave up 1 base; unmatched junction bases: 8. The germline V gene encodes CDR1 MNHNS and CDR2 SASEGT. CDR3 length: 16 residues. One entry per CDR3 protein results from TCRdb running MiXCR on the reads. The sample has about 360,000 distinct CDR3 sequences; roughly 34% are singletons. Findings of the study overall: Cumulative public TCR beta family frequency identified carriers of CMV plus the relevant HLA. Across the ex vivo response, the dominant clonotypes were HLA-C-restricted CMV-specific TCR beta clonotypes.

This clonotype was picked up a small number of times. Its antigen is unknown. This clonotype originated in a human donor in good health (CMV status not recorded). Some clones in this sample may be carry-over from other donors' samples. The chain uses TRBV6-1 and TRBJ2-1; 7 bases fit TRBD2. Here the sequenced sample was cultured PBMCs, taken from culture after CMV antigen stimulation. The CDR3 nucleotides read TGTGCCAGCAGTCGAAATCCGGGACTATCCTACAATGAGCAGTTCTTC. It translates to CASSRNPGLSYNEQFF.